These 8 T cell receptor beta chains were all obtained from the same sample, sequenced in a study of Tregs in tolerant kidney transplant recipients (dated by TCRdb to about 2019). The library was prepared using the immunoSEQ multiplex PCR assay. TCRdb mirrors the immuneACCESS table, restricted to in-frame sequences. Some clones are absent from its copies; in checked studies, under half trace to an unresolved V gene, and the reason for the others is unknown. Per the sample table, the count is about 52,000 clones. The ten largest clones capture 0.83% of the sample. The meaning of the sample's time point label: blood sample drawn before combined kidney and bone marrow transplant. The input for sequencing was CD4+ T cells from blood, taken before the transplant. Source of these receptors: a human donor who received a combined kidney and bone marrow transplant.

As to this clone: The read terminates 3 residues ahead of where the CDR3 ends, so the germline J gene completes it. This chain connects TRBV7-7 to TRBJ2-7; the D gene is possibly TRBD1 (6 bases). Germline loops: CDR1 SSHAT, CDR2 FNYEAQ (reference sequence). The CDR3 is 17 residues long. V was clipped by 1 base and J by 3 bases, with 19 bases between them. The DNA read from the CDR3 is TGTGCCAGCAGCTTAGTGGGGGCCAGGCCCCGGATCTACGAG. This encodes CASSLVGARPRIYE. The CDR3 in full is CASSLVGARPRIYEQYF. Drawing the rest from reference TRBV7-7 and TRBJ2-7, the complete variable domain is GAGVSQSPRYKVTKRGQDVTLRCDPISSHATLYWYQQALGQGPEFLTYFNYEAQPDKSGLPSDRFSAERPEGSISTLTIQRTEQRDSAMYRCASSLVGARPRIYEQYFGPGTRLTVT.

Details on this clone: The read gets to within 3 residues of the CDR3 end, and the germline J gene fills in the rest. The V call is TRBV30, the J call TRBJ1-2; tentative D call: TRBD1 (5 bases). The V gene lost 1 base and the J gene lost 4 bases, with 10 bases spanning the gap. This CDR3 has 13 residues. Germline-derived CDR1 and CDR2 are GTSNPN and SVGIG (reference sequence). The CDR3 bases that were read are TGTGCCTGGAGTGCGGGGGTGGGCTATGGC. This translates into CAWSAGVGYG. The CDR3 reads in full as CAWSAGVGYGYTF. Full variable domain (outside the CDR3, taken from reference TRBV30 and TRBJ1-2): SQTIHQWPATLVQPVGSPLSLECTVEGTSNPNLYWYRQAAGRGLQLLFYSVGIGQISSEVPQNLSASRPQDRQFILSSKKLLLSDSGFYLCAWSAGVGYGYTFGSGTRLTVV.

CDR3: CASSLYDSSNQPQHF. CDR3 DNA (partial): TGTGCCAGCAGCTTATACGACAGCTCCAATCAGCCC. The J gene is TRBJ1-5, the V gene TRBV7-8; TRBD1 is a possible D gene (5 bases). Coverage ceases 3 residues before the CDR3 finishes, and the germline J gene fills in the end. Germline lookup yields CDR1 SGHVS and CDR2 FQNEAQ. CDR3 length: 15 amino acids. Trimming removed 2 bases from V and 3 bases from J, with 11 bases in between.

For this clone: The read finishes 3 residues shy of the CDR3 end, and the germline J gene is used to complete it. The chain carries TRBV5-1 and TRBJ1-1; 9 nucleotides align to TRBD1. The CDR3 length is 16 residues. Trimming took 3 bases from V and 1 from J; bases not matched to a gene: 7. Germline values: CDR1 SGHRS, CDR2 YFSETQ. Incomplete CDR3 DNA: TGCGCCAGCAGCTCCGGGACAGGGCAAGCGAACACTGAA. Its protein product is CASSSGTGQANTE. The CDR3 reads in full as CASSSGTGQANTEAFF.

Worth noting for this clone: The read terminates 3 residues ahead of where the CDR3 ends, so the germline J gene completes it. The chain carries TRBV29-1 and TRBJ1-2; maybe TRBD1 (6 bases). With 4 bases removed from V and 6 bases from J, the gap between germline ends came to 24 bases. The CDR3 is 16 amino acids. From germline, CDR1 is SQVTM and CDR2 ANQGSEA. The part of the CDR3 DNA that was read is TGCAGCGTTGCCGGGACGGGGGGCGCAGTCAACCATGGC. It is translated as CSVAGTGGAVNHG. Given in full, the CDR3 is CSVAGTGGAVNHGYTF. Full variable domain (remainder filled in from reference TRBV29-1 and TRBJ1-2): SAVISQKPSRDICQRGTSLTIQCQVDSQVTMMFWYRQQPGQSLTLIATANQGSEATYESGFVIDKFPISRPNLTFSTLTVSNMSPEDSSIYLCSVAGTGGAVNHGYTFGSGTRLTVV.

As for this clone: The CDR3 is cut off 3 residues early in the read; its end comes from the germline J gene. The chain carries TRBV19 and TRBJ1-5; TRBD1 matches 8 bases. CDR3 length: 17 residues. With V trimmed by 1 base and J by 1 base, 6 bases remained unmatched. In germline, CDR1 is LNHDA, CDR2 SQIVND (reference sequence). The CDR3 spells CASSIGTGKRSNQPQHF. The DNA read from the CDR3 is TGTGCCAGTAGTATAGGGACAGGGAAGAGGAGCAATCAGCCC.

Notes on this clone: The missing CDR3 end, 3 residues past where the read stops, is filled in from the germline J gene. The chain is built from TRBV18 and TRBJ1-2; 8 bases line up with TRBD1. The CDR3 consists of 15 residues. V lost 2 bases and J lost 6; bases outside the gene matches: 8. CDR1 is KGHSH, CDR2 LQKENI, per germline. The covered CDR3 bases are TGTGCCAGCTCACCAGGGCAGGGGGCTAGAGATGGC. This translates into CASSPGQGARDG. The whole CDR3 sequence is CASSPGQGARDGYTF.

Concerning this clone itself: The read is 3 residues too short to cover the CDR3 end, so that end is filled in from the germline J gene. V and J are TRBV6-1 and TRBJ1-5; D ambiguous. V was trimmed by 2 bases and J by 5 bases, leaving 7 bases between them. The CDR3 is 13 residues long. Germline assignment: CDR1 MNHNS and CDR2 SASEGT. The sequenced CDR3 bases are TGTGCCAGCAGTGAAAGGGCCCATCAGCCC. Translating gives CASSERAHQP. The CDR3 reads in full as CASSERAHQPQHF.